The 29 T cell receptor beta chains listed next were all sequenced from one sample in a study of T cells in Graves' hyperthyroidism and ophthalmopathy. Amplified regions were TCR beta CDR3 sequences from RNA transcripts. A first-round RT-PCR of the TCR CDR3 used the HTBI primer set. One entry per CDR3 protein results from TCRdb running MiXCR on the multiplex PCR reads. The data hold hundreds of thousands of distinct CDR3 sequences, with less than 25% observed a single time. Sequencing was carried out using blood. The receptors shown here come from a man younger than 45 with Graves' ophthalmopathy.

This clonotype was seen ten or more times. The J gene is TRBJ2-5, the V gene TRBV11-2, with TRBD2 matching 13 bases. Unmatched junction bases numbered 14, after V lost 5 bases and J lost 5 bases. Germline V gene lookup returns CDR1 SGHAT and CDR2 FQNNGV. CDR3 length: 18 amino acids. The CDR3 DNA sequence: TGTGCCAGCAGCCCGGGACTAGCGGGGAACCTCGCGGTGGAGACCCAGTACTTC. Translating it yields CASSPGLAGNLAVETQYF.

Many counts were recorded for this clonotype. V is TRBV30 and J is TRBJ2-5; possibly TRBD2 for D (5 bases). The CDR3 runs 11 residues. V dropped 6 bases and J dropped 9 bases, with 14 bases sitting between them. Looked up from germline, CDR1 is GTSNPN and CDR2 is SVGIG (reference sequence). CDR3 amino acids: CACQTREAQYF. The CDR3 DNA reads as TGTGCCTGTCAAACACGGGAAGCCCAGTACTTC.

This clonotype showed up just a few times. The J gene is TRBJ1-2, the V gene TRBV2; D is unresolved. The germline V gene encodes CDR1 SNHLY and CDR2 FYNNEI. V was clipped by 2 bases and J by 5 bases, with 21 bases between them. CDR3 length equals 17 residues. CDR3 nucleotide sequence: TGTGCCAGCAGTGAAAATGTGGCGCAGCCCCAGCGGTATGGCTACACCTTC. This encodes CASSENVAQPQRYGYTF.

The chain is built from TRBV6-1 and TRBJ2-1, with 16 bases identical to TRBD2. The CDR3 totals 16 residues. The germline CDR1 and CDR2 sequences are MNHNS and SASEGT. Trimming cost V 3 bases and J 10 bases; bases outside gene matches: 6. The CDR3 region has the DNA TGTGCCAGCAGTGAGGGACTAGCGGGAGGGCCGAGGGAGCAGTTCTTC. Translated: CASSEGLAGGPREQFF.

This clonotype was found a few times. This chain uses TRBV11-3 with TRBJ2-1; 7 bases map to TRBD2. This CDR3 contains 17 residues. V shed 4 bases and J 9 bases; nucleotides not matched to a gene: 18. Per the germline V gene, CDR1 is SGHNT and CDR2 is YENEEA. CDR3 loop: CASSSSRGTGGRGEQFF. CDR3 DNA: TGTGCCAGCAGCTCCTCAAGGGGAACGGGAGGCCGGGGTGAGCAGTTCTTC.

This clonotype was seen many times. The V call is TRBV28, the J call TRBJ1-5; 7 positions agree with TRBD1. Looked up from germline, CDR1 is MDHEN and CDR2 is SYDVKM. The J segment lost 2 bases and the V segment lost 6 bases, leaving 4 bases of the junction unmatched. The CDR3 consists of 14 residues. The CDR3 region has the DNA TGTGCCAGCAGGCCAGGGGGGGGCAATCAGCCCCAGCATTTT. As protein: CASRPGGGNQPQHF.

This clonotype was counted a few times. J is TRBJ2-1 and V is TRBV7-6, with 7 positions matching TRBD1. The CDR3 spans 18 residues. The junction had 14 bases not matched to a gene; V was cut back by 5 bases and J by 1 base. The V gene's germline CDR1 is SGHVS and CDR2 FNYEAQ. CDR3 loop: CASSQNYPGQTSYNEQFF. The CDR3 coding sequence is TGTGCCAGCAGCCAAAATTACCCGGGACAGACGTCCTACAATGAGCAGTTCTTC.

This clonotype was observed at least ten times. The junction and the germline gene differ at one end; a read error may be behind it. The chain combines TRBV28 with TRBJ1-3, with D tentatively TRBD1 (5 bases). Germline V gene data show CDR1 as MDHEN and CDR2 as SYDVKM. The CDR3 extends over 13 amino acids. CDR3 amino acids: CASSLAGTAVHHF. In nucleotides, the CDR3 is TGTGCCAGCAGTTTGGCTGGGACCGCCGTCCACCATTTT.

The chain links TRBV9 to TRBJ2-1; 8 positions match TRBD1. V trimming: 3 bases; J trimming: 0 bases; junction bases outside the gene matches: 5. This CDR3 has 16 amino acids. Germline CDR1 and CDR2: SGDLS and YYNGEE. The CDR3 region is CASSAGTGSSYNEQFF. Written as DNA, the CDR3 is TGTGCCAGCAGCGCCGGGACAGGTAGCTCCTACAATGAGCAGTTCTTC.

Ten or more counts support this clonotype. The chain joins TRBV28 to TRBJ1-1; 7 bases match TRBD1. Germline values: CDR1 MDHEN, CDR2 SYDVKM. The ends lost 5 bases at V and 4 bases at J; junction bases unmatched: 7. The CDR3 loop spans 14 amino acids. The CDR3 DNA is TGTGCCAGCAGTCGACAGGGAGGAGTCACTGAAGCTTTCTTT. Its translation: CASSRQGGVTEAFF.

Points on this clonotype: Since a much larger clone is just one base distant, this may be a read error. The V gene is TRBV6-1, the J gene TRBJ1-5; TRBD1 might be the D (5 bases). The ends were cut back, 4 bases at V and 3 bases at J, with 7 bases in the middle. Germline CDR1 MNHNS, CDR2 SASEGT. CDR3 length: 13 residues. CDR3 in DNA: TGTGCCAGCAGTGGACAGACCAATCAGCCCCAGCATTTT. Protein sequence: CASSGQTNQPQHF.

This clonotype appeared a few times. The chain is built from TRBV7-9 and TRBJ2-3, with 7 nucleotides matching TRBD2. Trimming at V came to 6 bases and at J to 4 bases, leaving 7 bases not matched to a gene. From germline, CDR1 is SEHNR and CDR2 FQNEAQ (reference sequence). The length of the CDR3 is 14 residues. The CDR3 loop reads CASRGLDPPDTQYF. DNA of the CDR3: TGTGCCAGCAGAGGACTAGACCCTCCAGATACGCAGTATTTT.

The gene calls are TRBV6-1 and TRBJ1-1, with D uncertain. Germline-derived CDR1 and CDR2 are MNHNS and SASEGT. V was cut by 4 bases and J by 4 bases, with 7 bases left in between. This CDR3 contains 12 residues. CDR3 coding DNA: TGTGCCAGCAGTGCAGGAGCCACTGAAGCTTTCTTT. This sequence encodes CASSAGATEAFF.

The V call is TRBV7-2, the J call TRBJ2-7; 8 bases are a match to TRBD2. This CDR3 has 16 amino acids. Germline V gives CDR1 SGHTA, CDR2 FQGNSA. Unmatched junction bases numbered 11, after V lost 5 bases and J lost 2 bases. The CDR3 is CASSPNSAGVAYEQYF. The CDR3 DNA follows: TGTGCCAGCAGCCCAAATTCAGCGGGAGTGGCCTACGAGCAGTACTTC.

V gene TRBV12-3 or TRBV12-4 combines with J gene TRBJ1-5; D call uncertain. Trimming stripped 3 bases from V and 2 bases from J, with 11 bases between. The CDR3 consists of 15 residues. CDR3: CASSFTGPGNQPQHF. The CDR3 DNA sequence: TGTGCCAGCAGTTTCACCGGGCCGGGCAATCAGCCCCAGCATTTT.

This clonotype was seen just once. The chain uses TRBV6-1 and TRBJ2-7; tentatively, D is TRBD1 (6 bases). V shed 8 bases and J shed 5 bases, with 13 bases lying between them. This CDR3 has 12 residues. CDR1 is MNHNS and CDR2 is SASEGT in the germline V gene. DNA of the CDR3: TGTGCCAGCGGATGGACAGCAAACGAGCAGTACTTC. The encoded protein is CASGWTANEQYF.

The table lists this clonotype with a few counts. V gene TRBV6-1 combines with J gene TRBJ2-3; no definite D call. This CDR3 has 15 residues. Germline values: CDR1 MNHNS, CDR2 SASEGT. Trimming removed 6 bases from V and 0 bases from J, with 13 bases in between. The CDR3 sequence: CASSASDGSTDTQYF. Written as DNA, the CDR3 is TGTGCCAGCAGCGCTTCGGACGGTAGCACAGATACGCAGTATTTT.

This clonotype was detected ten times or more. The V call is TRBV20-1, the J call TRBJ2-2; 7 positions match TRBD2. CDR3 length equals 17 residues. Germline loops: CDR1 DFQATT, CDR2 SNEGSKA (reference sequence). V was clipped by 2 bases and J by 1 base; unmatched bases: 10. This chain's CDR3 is CSARYERTRKNTGELFF. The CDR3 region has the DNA TGCAGTGCTAGATATGAAAGGACTAGAAAGAACACCGGGGAGCTGTTTTTT.

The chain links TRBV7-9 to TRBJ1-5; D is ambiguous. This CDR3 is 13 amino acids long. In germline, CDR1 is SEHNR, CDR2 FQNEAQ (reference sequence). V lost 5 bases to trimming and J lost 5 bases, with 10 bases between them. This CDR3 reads CASSKYSYQPQHF. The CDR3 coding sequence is TGTGCCAGCAGCAAATACTCCTATCAGCCCCAGCATTTT.

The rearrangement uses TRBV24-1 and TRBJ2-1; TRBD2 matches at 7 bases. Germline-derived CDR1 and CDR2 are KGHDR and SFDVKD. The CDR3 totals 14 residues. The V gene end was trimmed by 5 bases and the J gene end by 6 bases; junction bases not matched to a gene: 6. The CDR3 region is CATSVASGVNEQFF. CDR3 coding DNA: TGTGCCACCAGTGTCGCGAGCGGGGTCAATGAGCAGTTCTTC.

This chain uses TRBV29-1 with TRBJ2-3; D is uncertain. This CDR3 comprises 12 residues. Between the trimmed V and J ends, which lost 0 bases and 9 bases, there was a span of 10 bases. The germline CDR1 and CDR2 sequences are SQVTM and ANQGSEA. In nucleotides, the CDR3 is TGCAGCGTTGAAGAAGTAAGGGCCACGCAGTATTTT. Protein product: CSVEEVRATQYF.

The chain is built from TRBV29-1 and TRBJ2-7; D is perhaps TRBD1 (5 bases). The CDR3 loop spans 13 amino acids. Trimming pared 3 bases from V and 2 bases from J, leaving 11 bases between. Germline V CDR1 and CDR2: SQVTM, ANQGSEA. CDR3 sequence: CSVDNGAPYEQYF. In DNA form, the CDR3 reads TGCAGCGTTGATAATGGGGCCCCCTACGAGCAGTACTTC.

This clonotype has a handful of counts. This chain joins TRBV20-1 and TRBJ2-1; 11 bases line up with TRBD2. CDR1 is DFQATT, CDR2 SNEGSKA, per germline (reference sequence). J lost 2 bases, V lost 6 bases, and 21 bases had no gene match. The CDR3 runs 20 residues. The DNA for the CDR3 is TGCAGTGCCATATCCCCTCTAGCGGGAGGAAAAGGTAGGACCTACAATGAGCAGTTCTTC. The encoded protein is CSAISPLAGGKGRTYNEQFF.

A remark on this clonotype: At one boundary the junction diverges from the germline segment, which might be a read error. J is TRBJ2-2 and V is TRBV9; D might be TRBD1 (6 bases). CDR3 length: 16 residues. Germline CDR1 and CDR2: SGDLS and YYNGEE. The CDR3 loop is CASSATGTTNTGELFF. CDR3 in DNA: TGTGCCAGCAGCGCAACAGGGACCACGAATACCGGGGAGCTGTTTTTT.

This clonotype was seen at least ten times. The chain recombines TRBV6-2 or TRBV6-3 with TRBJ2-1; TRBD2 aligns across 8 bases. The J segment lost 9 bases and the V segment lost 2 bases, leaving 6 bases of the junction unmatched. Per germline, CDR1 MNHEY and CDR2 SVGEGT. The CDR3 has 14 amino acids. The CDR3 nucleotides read TGTGCCAGCAGTTACCCGGGGGGGGAGGCTGAGCAGTTCTTC. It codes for CASSYPGGEAEQFF.

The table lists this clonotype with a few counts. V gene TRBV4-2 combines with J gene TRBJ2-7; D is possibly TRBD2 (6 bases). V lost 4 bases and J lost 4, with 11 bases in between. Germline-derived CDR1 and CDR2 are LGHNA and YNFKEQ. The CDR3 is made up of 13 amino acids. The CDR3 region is CASSPARGYEQYF. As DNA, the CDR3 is TGTGCCAGCAGCCCGGCACGGGGGTACGAGCAGTACTTC.

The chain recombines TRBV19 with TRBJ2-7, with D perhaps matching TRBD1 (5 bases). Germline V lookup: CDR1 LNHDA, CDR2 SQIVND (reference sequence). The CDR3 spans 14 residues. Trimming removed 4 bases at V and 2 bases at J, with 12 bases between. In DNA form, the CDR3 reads TGTGCCAGTAGTACCTTAGACAGCCCCTACGAGCAGTACTTC. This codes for CASSTLDSPYEQYF. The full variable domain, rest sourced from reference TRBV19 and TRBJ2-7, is DGGITQSPKYLFRKEGQNVTLSCEQNLNHDAMYWYRQDPGQGLRLIYYSQIVNDFQKGDIAEGYSVSREKKESFPLTVTSAQKNPTAFYLCASSTLDSPYEQYFGPGTRLTVT.

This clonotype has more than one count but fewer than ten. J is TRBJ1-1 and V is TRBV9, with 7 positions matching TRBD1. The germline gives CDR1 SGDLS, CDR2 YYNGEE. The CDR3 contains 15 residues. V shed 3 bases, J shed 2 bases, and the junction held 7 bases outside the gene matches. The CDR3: CASSATGSVNTEAFF. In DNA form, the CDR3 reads TGTGCCAGCAGCGCGACAGGGAGTGTAAACACTGAAGCTTTCTTT.

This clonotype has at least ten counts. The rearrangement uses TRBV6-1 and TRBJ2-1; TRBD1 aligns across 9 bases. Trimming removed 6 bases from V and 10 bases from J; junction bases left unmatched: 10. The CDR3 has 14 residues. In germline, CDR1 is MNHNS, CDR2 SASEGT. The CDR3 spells CASRSLGQGGEQFF. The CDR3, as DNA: TGTGCCAGCAGATCCTTGGGACAGGGAGGGGAGCAGTTCTTC.